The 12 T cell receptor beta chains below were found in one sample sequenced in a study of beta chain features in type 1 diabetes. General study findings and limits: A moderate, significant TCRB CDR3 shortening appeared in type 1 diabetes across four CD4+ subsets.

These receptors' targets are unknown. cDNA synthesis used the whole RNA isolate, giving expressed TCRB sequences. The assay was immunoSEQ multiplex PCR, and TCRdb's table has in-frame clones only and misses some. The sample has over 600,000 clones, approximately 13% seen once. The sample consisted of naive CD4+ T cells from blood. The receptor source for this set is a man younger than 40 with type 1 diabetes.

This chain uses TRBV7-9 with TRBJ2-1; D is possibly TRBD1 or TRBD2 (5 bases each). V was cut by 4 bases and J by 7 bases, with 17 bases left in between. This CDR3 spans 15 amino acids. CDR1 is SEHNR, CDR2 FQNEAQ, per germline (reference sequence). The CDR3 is CASSSRGTEVNEQFF. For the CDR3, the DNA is TGTGCCAGCAGCTCCCGAGGGACCGAGGTTAATGAGCAGTTCTTC.

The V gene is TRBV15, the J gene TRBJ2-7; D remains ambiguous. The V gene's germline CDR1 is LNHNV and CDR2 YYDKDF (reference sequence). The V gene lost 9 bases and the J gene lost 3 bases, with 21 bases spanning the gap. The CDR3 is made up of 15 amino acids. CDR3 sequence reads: CATLNRAHEVYEQYF. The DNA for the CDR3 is TGTGCCACTTTGAACCGGGCCCACGAGGTCTACGAGCAGTACTTC.

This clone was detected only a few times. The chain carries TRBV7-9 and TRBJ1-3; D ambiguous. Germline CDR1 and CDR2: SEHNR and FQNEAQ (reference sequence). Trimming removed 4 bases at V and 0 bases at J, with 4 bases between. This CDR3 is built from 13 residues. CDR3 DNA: TGTGCCAGCAGCTCTAACTCTGGAAACACCATATATTTT. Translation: CASSSNSGNTIYF.

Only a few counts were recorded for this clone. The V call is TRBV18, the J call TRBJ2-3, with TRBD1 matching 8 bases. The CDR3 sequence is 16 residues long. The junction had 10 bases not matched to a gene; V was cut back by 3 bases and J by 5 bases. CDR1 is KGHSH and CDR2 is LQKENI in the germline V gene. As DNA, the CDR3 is TGTGCCAGCTCACCTCTTAGACAGGGGACCCGAGATACGCAGTATTTT. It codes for CASSPLRQGTRDTQYF.

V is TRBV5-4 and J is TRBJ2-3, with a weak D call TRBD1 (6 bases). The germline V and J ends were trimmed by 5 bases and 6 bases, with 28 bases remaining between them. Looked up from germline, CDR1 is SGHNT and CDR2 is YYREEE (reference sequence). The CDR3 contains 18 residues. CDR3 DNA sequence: TGTGCCAGCAGGCAAGGACACTCTACTGAGGGGGTTACGGATACGCAGTATTTT. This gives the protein CASRQGHSTEGVTDTQYF.

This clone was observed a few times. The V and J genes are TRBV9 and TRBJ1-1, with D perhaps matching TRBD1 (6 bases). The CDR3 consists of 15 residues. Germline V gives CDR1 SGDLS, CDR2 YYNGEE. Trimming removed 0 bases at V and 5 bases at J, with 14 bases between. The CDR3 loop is CASSVDIQGRTEAFF. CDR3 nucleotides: TGTGCCAGCAGCGTAGATATCCAGGGGAGGACTGAAGCTTTCTTT.

The CDR3 sequence is CSATGTEQYF. CDR3 nucleotide sequence: TGCAGTGCTACCGGGACTGAGCAGTACTTC. The chain links TRBV20-1 to TRBJ2-7, with a tentative D call TRBD2 (6 bases). The CDR3 runs to 10 residues. Germline assignment: CDR1 DFQATT and CDR2 SNEGSKA (reference sequence). With 4 bases removed from V and 7 bases from J, the gap between germline ends came to 8 bases.

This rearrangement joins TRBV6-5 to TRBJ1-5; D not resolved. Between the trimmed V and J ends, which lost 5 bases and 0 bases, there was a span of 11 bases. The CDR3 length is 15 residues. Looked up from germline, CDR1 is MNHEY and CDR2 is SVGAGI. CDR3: CASSRTTDSNQPQHF. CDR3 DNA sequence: TGTGCCAGCAGTCGAACAACGGATAGCAATCAGCCCCAGCATTTT.

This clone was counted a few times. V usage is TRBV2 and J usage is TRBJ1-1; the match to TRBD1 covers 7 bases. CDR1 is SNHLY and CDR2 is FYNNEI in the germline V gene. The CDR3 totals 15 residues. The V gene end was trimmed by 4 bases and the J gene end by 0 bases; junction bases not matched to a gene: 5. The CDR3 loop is CASSVQGGMNTEAFF. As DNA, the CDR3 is TGTGCCAGCAGTGTGCAGGGGGGAATGAACACTGAAGCTTTCTTT.

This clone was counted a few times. DNA for the CDR3: TGTGCCAGCAGCCAAGTGCAGGTCCCGTACGAGCAGTACTTC. As protein: CASSQVQVPYEQYF. The V and J genes are TRBV14 and TRBJ2-7; D is undetermined. V lost 1 base and J lost 4, with 11 bases in between. CDR3 length: 14 residues. Germline CDR1 and CDR2: SGHDN and FVKESK.

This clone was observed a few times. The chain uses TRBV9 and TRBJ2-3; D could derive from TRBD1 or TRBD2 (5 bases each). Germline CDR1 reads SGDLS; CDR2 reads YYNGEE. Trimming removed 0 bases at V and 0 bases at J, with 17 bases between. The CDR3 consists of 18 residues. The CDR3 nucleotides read TGTGCCAGCAGCGTAGCGAGACAGTCCGGGGCGAGCACAGATACGCAGTATTTT. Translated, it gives CASSVARQSGASTDTQYF.

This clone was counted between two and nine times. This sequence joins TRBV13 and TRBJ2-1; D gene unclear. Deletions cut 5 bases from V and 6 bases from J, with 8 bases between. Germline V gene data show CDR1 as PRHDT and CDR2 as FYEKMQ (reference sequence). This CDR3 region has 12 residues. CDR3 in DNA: TGTGCCAGCAGCCTGGCCACCAATGAGCAGTTCTTC. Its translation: CASSLATNEQFF.